This is a list of T cell receptor beta chains from one sample in a study of a mutant IDH1 vaccine in newly diagnosed glioma. The antigens for these receptors are not known. This table comes from immunoSEQ multiplex PCR, and its TCRdb copy is limited to in-frame clones, with some not included. The table includes around 65,000 clones, 75% to 90% detected once. Sequenced here: PBMCs, sampled from a glioma patient whose treatment included an IDH1 peptide vaccine. These receptors were taken from a man aged 25 to 40 with glioma. Each CDR3 is given without its conserved first and last residue. Fields, in order: V gene, CDR3 length, CDR3 protein.

TRBV6-1 | 11 | ASRWYKQETQY
TRBV19 | 14 | ASSTPAGGHLYEQY
TRBV6-1 | 11 | ASSEGRTNTQY
TRBV7-9 | 14 | ASSFWTGGLREKLF
TRBV6-5 | 11 | ASSYPGTDTQY
TRBV7-9 | 10 | ASSLDLGEQF
TRBV29-1 | 11 | SVDKGAAGGYT
TRBV5-8 | 14 | ASSLILLGGRETQY
TRBV7-9 | 17 | ASSPKGPGQGARHDEQF
TRBV4-2 | 13 | ASSQDIPSYNEQF
TRBV18 | 15 | ASSPILLEAANYGYT
TRBV2 | 12 | ASSEWQDNQPQH
TRBV28 | 16 | ASSEYRGPLSGANVLT
TRBV18 | 12 | ASSPRQEGGEAF
TRBV5-1 | 12 | ASSPWTGTGELF
TRBV6-4 | 11 | ASSREPTDTQY
TRBV27 | 10 | ASREYNSPLH
TRBV11-2 | 13 | ASSSGQAQGSPLH
TRBV5-1 | 14 | ASSLGSAGRNEKLF
TRBV19 | 13 | ASTNSEGTTSPLH
TRBV11-1 | 14 | ASSSSSGGAADTQY
TRBV28 | 12 | ASSFAGTGYGYT
TRBV6-5 | 9 | ASRGPDTQY
TRBV20-1 | 9 | SARSGYEQY
TRBV5-1 | 13 | ASSLSVSDNYGYT
TRBV9 | 12 | ASSVQEGATEAF
TRBV6-5 | 13 | ASSYGRLAVNEQF
TRBV19 | 11 | ASSRSGNTEAF
TRBV11-2 | 14 | ASSPKEGGNTGELF
TRBV7-2 | 9 | ASSPGGELF
TRBV13 | 12 | ASSSGTGSYEQY
TRBV19 | 11 | ATGGTGSYEQY
TRBV5-1 | 13 | ASSSDRLTSYEQY
TRBV30 | 11 | AWSVWVDQPQH
TRBV18 | 14 | ASSPSPQGAGETQY
TRBV5-4 | 13 | ASSLFYSMNTEAF
TRBV7-6 | 14 | ASSLESGASYYEQY
TRBV19 | 12 | ASSIYDGYNEQF
TRBV18 | 12 | ASSRLANQETQY
TRBV7-9 | 15 | ASSLARLPTRERAQY
TRBV9 | 14 | ASSAPTGGDTGELF
TRBV29-1 | 13 | SVGNQRRSYNEQF
TRBV9 | 11 | ASSEVSTGELF
TRBV6-4 | 12 | ASSDSQGTDTQY
TRBV15 | 15 | ATSRRVGTGVAGELF
TRBV20-1 | 8 | SASGAEQF
TRBV6-1 | 17 | ASSEALGQGFLAKNIQY
TRBV9 | 13 | ASSPLEIGGTEAF
TRBV4-1 | 14 | ASSQDSGPSNQPQH
TRBV6-1 | 13 | ASTDQGLANYGYT